These T cell receptor beta chains were read from a single sample in a study of preoperative IRX-2 immunotherapy in early breast cancer. Sequencing used immunoSEQ multiplex PCR; TCRdb keeps in-frame clones, though not all of them. The sample records 10,000 to 15,000 clones, about nine tenths being singletons. The biological material was taken from a patient treated with IRX-2 immunotherapy. These receptors were taken from a human donor with breast cancer. Each CDR3 is given with its conserved first and last residue. Each record gives: J gene, clone size, D gene, V gene, CDR3 protein, CDR3 DNA. A D gene is named only where the DNA matches it firmly. Some rows mark clone size as missing; the rest say once, few, many or name a class of expanded clone.

j_call: TRBJ2-5; clone_size: .; d_call: .; v_call: TRBV11-2; cdr3_aa: CASSLQGGRETQYF; cdr3_nt: TGTGCCAGCAGCTTGCAGGGTGGGAGAGAGACCCAGTACTTC
j_call: TRBJ1-2; clone_size: .; d_call: .; v_call: TRBV28; cdr3_aa: CASTFSRVFGYTF; cdr3_nt: TGTGCCAGCACCTTCTCCAGGGTTTTTGGCTACACCTTC
j_call: TRBJ2-3; clone_size: few; d_call: .; v_call: TRBV10-1; cdr3_aa: CASSEGRTQYF; cdr3_nt: TGCGCCAGCAGTGAGGGGAGGACGCAGTATTTT
j_call: TRBJ1-4; clone_size: .; d_call: .; v_call: TRBV6-5; cdr3_aa: CASSLRPQRGEKLFF; cdr3_nt: TGTGCCAGCAGTTTGAGGCCGCAAAGGGGTGAAAAACTGTTTTTT
j_call: TRBJ1-1; clone_size: .; d_call: TRBD1; v_call: TRBV11-3; cdr3_aa: CASSREQGRGAFF; cdr3_nt: TGTGCCAGCAGCCGGGAACAGGGGAGGGGGGCTTTCTTT
j_call: TRBJ1-4; clone_size: .; d_call: .; v_call: TRBV18; cdr3_aa: CASSPFSMTTNEKLFF; cdr3_nt: TGTGCCAGCTCACCCTTTTCGATGACAACTAATGAAAAACTGTTTTTT
j_call: TRBJ1-2; clone_size: .; d_call: .; v_call: TRBV4-1; cdr3_aa: CASSQGGVGPGYGYTF; cdr3_nt: TGCGCCAGCAGCCAAGGAGGCGTAGGCCCCGGCTATGGCTACACCTTC
j_call: TRBJ2-2; clone_size: .; d_call: .; v_call: TRBV5-6; cdr3_aa: CASSSRVYTGELFF; cdr3_nt: TGTGCCAGCAGTTCAAGGGTCTACACCGGGGAGCTGTTTTTT
j_call: TRBJ1-1; clone_size: .; d_call: .; v_call: TRBV12-5; cdr3_aa: CASGTGSKAPGAFF; cdr3_nt: TGTGCTAGTGGCACCGGGAGTAAAGCACCCGGAGCTTTCTTT
j_call: TRBJ1-4; clone_size: .; d_call: .; v_call: TRBV4-2; cdr3_aa: CASSQETAGSEKLFF; cdr3_nt: TGTGCCAGCAGCCAAGAAACAGCGGGGTCTGAAAAACTGTTTTTT
j_call: TRBJ1-3; clone_size: .; d_call: .; v_call: TRBV11-2; cdr3_aa: CASSLVNPQGNTIYF; cdr3_nt: TGTGCCAGCAGCTTAGTCAATCCCCAAGGGAACACCATATATTTT
j_call: TRBJ1-1; clone_size: .; d_call: TRBD1; v_call: TRBV7-9; cdr3_aa: CASSGNRDRGEAFF; cdr3_nt: TGTGCCAGCAGTGGAAACCGGGACAGGGGAGAAGCTTTCTTT
j_call: TRBJ2-5; clone_size: .; d_call: .; v_call: TRBV18; cdr3_aa: CASSPTLETQYF; cdr3_nt: TGTGCCAGCTCACCGACACTAGAGACCCAGTACTTC
j_call: TRBJ2-1; clone_size: .; d_call: TRBD2; v_call: TRBV9; cdr3_aa: CASSVGGASRKGTYNEQFF; cdr3_nt: TGTGCCAGCAGCGTGGGAGGGGCCTCTAGGAAGGGAACCTACAATGAGCAGTTCTTC
j_call: TRBJ2-2; clone_size: few; d_call: TRBD1; v_call: TRBV11-3; cdr3_aa: CASSTGGNTGELFF; cdr3_nt: TGTGCCAGCAGTACAGGGGGGAACACCGGGGAGCTGTTTTTT
j_call: TRBJ1-3; clone_size: .; d_call: .; v_call: TRBV6-5; cdr3_aa: CASRFQGGSGNTIYF; cdr3_nt: TGTGCCAGCAGATTCCAGGGAGGCTCTGGAAACACCATATATTTT
j_call: TRBJ2-3; clone_size: .; d_call: TRBD2; v_call: TRBV4-2; cdr3_aa: CASSQEAGGAWLDTQYF; cdr3_nt: TGTGCCAGCAGCCAAGAAGCCGGGGGGGCGTGGTTAGATACGCAGTATTTT
j_call: TRBJ1-2; clone_size: .; d_call: .; v_call: TRBV19; cdr3_aa: CASSIGPAGREKGYTF; cdr3_nt: TGTGCCAGTAGTATAGGTCCCGCAGGGAGGGAGAAGGGCTACACCTTC
j_call: TRBJ2-1; clone_size: .; d_call: .; v_call: TRBV23-1; cdr3_aa: CASSPTRPWSEEQFF; cdr3_nt: TGCGCCAGCAGTCCAACCCGTCCGTGGAGTGAGGAGCAGTTCTTC
j_call: TRBJ2-3; clone_size: .; d_call: TRBD1; v_call: TRBV19; cdr3_aa: CASSIRDRVHPGPDTQYF; cdr3_nt: TGTGCCAGTAGTATTAGGGACAGGGTTCACCCGGGTCCAGATACGCAGTATTTT
j_call: TRBJ2-6; clone_size: once; d_call: .; v_call: TRBV5-4; cdr3_aa: CASSLGGQGAGANVLTF; cdr3_nt: TGTGCCAGCAGCTTGGGGGGACAAGGGGCCGGGGCCAACGTCCTGACTTTC
j_call: TRBJ2-5; clone_size: .; d_call: .; v_call: TRBV30; cdr3_aa: CAWTRDSNRGTQYF; cdr3_nt: TGTGCCTGGACACGGGATTCAAACCGAGGGACCCAGTACTTC
j_call: TRBJ1-6; clone_size: .; d_call: .; v_call: TRBV7-2; cdr3_aa: CASSLGPNSPLHF; cdr3_nt: TGTGCCAGCAGCTTAGGTCCGAATTCACCCCTCCACTTT
j_call: TRBJ2-1; clone_size: .; d_call: .; v_call: TRBV18; cdr3_aa: CASSAEGFDEQFF; cdr3_nt: TGTGCCAGCTCAGCCGAGGGTTTCGATGAGCAGTTCTTC
j_call: TRBJ2-5; clone_size: .; d_call: .; v_call: TRBV5-4; cdr3_aa: CARNTPYRDSGTQYF; cdr3_nt: TGTGCCAGAAACACGCCTTACAGGGACTCTGGGACCCAGTACTTC
j_call: TRBJ1-1; clone_size: .; d_call: .; v_call: TRBV9; cdr3_aa: CASSVGPIREDTEAFF; cdr3_nt: TGTGCCAGCAGCGTAGGGCCAATTAGGGAGGACACTGAAGCTTTCTTT
j_call: TRBJ1-5; clone_size: .; d_call: .; v_call: TRBV6-1; cdr3_aa: CASFLGGNNQPQHF; cdr3_nt: TGTGCCAGCTTTTTGGGGGGGAACAATCAGCCCCAGCATTTT
j_call: TRBJ1-2; clone_size: .; d_call: TRBD1; v_call: TRBV28; cdr3_aa: CASSRRGPGYGYTF; cdr3_nt: TGTGCCAGCAGTAGAAGGGGGCCTGGCTATGGCTACACCTTC
j_call: TRBJ1-1; clone_size: .; d_call: TRBD1; v_call: TRBV29-1; cdr3_aa: CSVPVGQGIDTEAFF; cdr3_nt: TGCAGCGTCCCCGTGGGACAGGGGATCGACACTGAAGCTTTCTTT
j_call: TRBJ1-2; clone_size: few; d_call: .; v_call: TRBV6-5; cdr3_aa: CASSYSPDNGYTF; cdr3_nt: TGTGCCAGCAGTTACTCCCCGGATAATGGCTACACCTTC
j_call: TRBJ2-7; clone_size: .; d_call: .; v_call: TRBV10-1; cdr3_aa: CASGQSGYEQYF; cdr3_nt: TGCGCCAGCGGGCAGAGTGGGTACGAGCAGTACTTC
j_call: TRBJ1-4; clone_size: once; d_call: .; v_call: TRBV28; cdr3_aa: CASSLYPGLTSEKLFF; cdr3_nt: TGTGCCAGCAGTTTATACCCGGGGCTTACGAGTGAAAAACTGTTTTTT
j_call: TRBJ2-3; clone_size: .; d_call: TRBD2; v_call: TRBV11-2; cdr3_aa: CASSISGGADTQYF; cdr3_nt: TGTGCCAGCAGCATTAGCGGGGGGGCGGACACGCAGTATTTT
j_call: TRBJ2-1; clone_size: .; d_call: TRBD1; v_call: TRBV5-4; cdr3_aa: CASNNRDRRFNEQFF; cdr3_nt: TGTGCCAGCAACAACCGGGACAGGAGATTCAATGAGCAGTTCTTC
j_call: TRBJ2-7; clone_size: .; d_call: .; v_call: TRBV11-3; cdr3_aa: CASSLDSGTWGVEQYF; cdr3_nt: TGTGCCAGCAGCTTAGACTCCGGGACTTGGGGAGTCGAGCAGTACTTC
j_call: TRBJ1-1; clone_size: .; d_call: .; v_call: TRBV18; cdr3_aa: CASSPFVRETEAFF; cdr3_nt: TGTGCCAGCTCACCTTTCGTCAGGGAGACTGAAGCTTTCTTT
j_call: TRBJ1-2; clone_size: .; d_call: .; v_call: TRBV27; cdr3_aa: CASSPTGPPNYGYTF; cdr3_nt: TGTGCCAGCAGTCCAACAGGTCCTCCTAACTATGGCTACACCTTC
j_call: TRBJ2-7; clone_size: .; d_call: .; v_call: TRBV10-2; cdr3_aa: CASRDQGGEQYF; cdr3_nt: TGCGCCAGCCGCGACCAGGGGGGCGAGCAGTACTTC
j_call: TRBJ1-5; clone_size: .; d_call: .; v_call: TRBV5-1; cdr3_aa: CASSLGVGNSNQPQHF; cdr3_nt: TGCGCCAGCAGCTTGGGGGTTGGGAATAGCAATCAGCCCCAGCATTTT
j_call: TRBJ2-1; clone_size: .; d_call: TRBD2; v_call: TRBV2; cdr3_aa: CASSPTSGGYNEQFF; cdr3_nt: TGTGCCAGCAGCCCCACTAGCGGGGGCTACAATGAGCAGTTCTTC
j_call: TRBJ2-5; clone_size: .; d_call: .; v_call: TRBV6-5; cdr3_aa: CASSYGHQETQYF; cdr3_nt: TGTGCCAGCAGTTACGGGCACCAAGAGACCCAGTACTTC
j_call: TRBJ1-2; clone_size: .; d_call: .; v_call: TRBV27; cdr3_aa: CASRKDGDYGYTF; cdr3_nt: TGTGCCAGCAGAAAGGACGGGGACTATGGCTACACCTTC
j_call: TRBJ1-3; clone_size: .; d_call: TRBD1; v_call: TRBV30; cdr3_aa: CAWTWDRGNTIYF; cdr3_nt: TGTGCCTGGACTTGGGACAGGGGAAACACCATATATTTT
j_call: TRBJ1-2; clone_size: .; d_call: .; v_call: TRBV5-1; cdr3_aa: CASRYLRGSNYGYTF; cdr3_nt: TGCGCCAGCAGATATCTTCGGGGGTCGAACTATGGCTACACCTTC
j_call: TRBJ1-5; clone_size: .; d_call: .; v_call: TRBV28; cdr3_aa: CASSQRDTLLSNQPQHF; cdr3_nt: TGTGCCAGCAGTCAACGGGACACCCTGTTGAGCAATCAGCCCCAGCATTTT
j_call: TRBJ2-2; clone_size: .; d_call: .; v_call: TRBV7-8; cdr3_aa: CASSLGQILNTGELFF; cdr3_nt: TGTGCCAGCAGCCTTGGACAAATCCTCAATACCGGGGAGCTGTTTTTT
j_call: TRBJ1-5; clone_size: .; d_call: .; v_call: TRBV5-6; cdr3_aa: CASSHGSINQPQHF; cdr3_nt: TGTGCCAGCAGCCACGGCTCGATCAATCAGCCCCAGCATTTT
j_call: TRBJ2-7; clone_size: .; d_call: .; v_call: TRBV4-1; cdr3_aa: CASSQDEGPYEQYF; cdr3_nt: TGCGCCAGCAGCCAAGATGAGGGACCCTACGAGCAGTACTTC
j_call: TRBJ1-2; clone_size: .; d_call: .; v_call: TRBV19; cdr3_aa: CASSIGPDATVGYTF; cdr3_nt: TGTGCCAGTAGTATTGGCCCCGACGCCACGGTCGGCTACACCTTC
j_call: TRBJ2-2; clone_size: .; d_call: TRBD1; v_call: TRBV5-1; cdr3_aa: CASSKGQGNGELFF; cdr3_nt: TGCGCCAGCAGCAAGGGACAGGGGAACGGGGAGCTGTTTTTT
j_call: TRBJ1-2; clone_size: .; d_call: TRBD1; v_call: TRBV6-1; cdr3_aa: CASNNPGQDNYGYTF; cdr3_nt: TGTGCCAGCAACAATCCTGGACAGGATAACTATGGCTACACCTTC
j_call: TRBJ1-5; clone_size: .; d_call: .; v_call: TRBV5-8; cdr3_aa: CASSLAGIAYQPQHF; cdr3_nt: TGTGCCAGCAGCTTGGCCGGCATCGCATATCAGCCCCAGCATTTT
j_call: TRBJ2-3; clone_size: once; d_call: .; v_call: TRBV7-9; cdr3_aa: CASSLGVGATDTQYF; cdr3_nt: TGTGCCAGCAGCTTAGGGGTAGGGGCCACAGATACGCAGTATTTT
j_call: TRBJ2-1; clone_size: .; d_call: .; v_call: TRBV28; cdr3_aa: CASSLGQGNYNEQFF; cdr3_nt: TGTGCCAGCAGTTTGGGGCAGGGGAACTACAATGAGCAGTTCTTC
j_call: TRBJ2-5; clone_size: .; d_call: .; v_call: TRBV6-1; cdr3_aa: CASSEAPGGGAETQYF; cdr3_nt: TGTGCCAGCAGTGAAGCGCCAGGGGGGGGCGCGGAGACCCAGTACTTC
j_call: TRBJ1-1; clone_size: .; d_call: .; v_call: TRBV5-1; cdr3_aa: CASSLWGYDTEAFF; cdr3_nt: TGCGCCAGCAGCTTGTGGGGTTATGACACTGAAGCTTTCTTT
j_call: TRBJ1-2; clone_size: .; d_call: TRBD1; v_call: TRBV10-3; cdr3_aa: CAIRTTPGGGTNYGYTF; cdr3_nt: TGTGCCATCAGGACCACTCCCGGAGGGGGCACTAACTATGGCTACACCTTC
j_call: TRBJ1-3; clone_size: once; d_call: .; v_call: TRBV6-1; cdr3_aa: CASSRVGNTIYF; cdr3_nt: TGTGCCAGCAGTCGGGTAGGAAACACCATATATTTT
j_call: TRBJ1-2; clone_size: .; d_call: .; v_call: TRBV5-4; cdr3_aa: CASREQGSNYGYTF; cdr3_nt: TGTGCCAGCAGGGAACAGGGTTCGAACTATGGCTACACCTTC
j_call: TRBJ1-6; clone_size: .; d_call: .; v_call: TRBV11-3; cdr3_aa: CASSYLTGTRASPLHF; cdr3_nt: TGTGCCAGCAGCTACCTGACCGGGACCCGGGCGTCGCCCCTCCACTTT